The rows below give T cell receptor beta chains drawn from one sample of a study of blood T cell repertoires in COVID-19. Clones were sequenced by immunoSEQ multiplex PCR, and TCRdb holds only the in-frame ones, with some missing. The table lists 250,000 to 350,000 clones, roughly 87% of them singletons, with roughly 2% in the top ten. Sequenced: peripheral blood. The receptors shown here come from a woman between 45 and 60 years old who had recovered from COVID-19. CDR3s include the opening cysteine and the closing phenylalanine or tryptophan. D genes are given only for firm matches. Clone size is shown for a subset of rows, as once, few, many or a class of expanded clone.

DNA,CDR3,J,V,size,D
TGTGCCATCAGTTCCCCCCTAGCGGCGAACACTGAAGCTTTCTTT,CAISSPLAANTEAFF,TRBJ1-1,TRBV10-3,-,-
TGCGCCAGCAGCCCCCGGGACGGCCAGGGGTATGGCTACACCTTC,CASSPRDGQGYGYTF,TRBJ1-2,TRBV4-1,-,-
TGTGCCAGCAGCCAAGTGGGCGGGGCCGGCGGGGAGCTGTTTTTT,CASSQVGGAGGELFF,TRBJ2-2,TRBV3-1/TRBV3-2,-,-
TGTGCCAGCAGCTTATCCGGGTTTGCCGGTCAGCCCCAGCATTTT,CASSLSGFAGQPQHF,TRBJ1-5,TRBV7-9,-,-
TGTGCCAGCTCACCTCCGGCTAGCGGGCATTACAATGAGCAGTTCTTC,CASSPPASGHYNEQFF,TRBJ2-1,TRBV18,-,TRBD2
TGTGCCAGCAGCGTACAGGGTGGGAGCAATCAGCCCCAGCATTTT,CASSVQGGSNQPQHF,TRBJ1-5,TRBV7-2,few,-
TGTGCTAGTGGCGGCCGGGACTTAGGCTACAATGAGCAGTTCTTC,CASGGRDLGYNEQFF,TRBJ2-1,TRBV12-5,-,-
TGTGCCAGCAGTTACTCCCCTTACGGAAGGGGAACTGAAGCTTTCTTT,CASSYSPYGRGTEAFF,TRBJ1-1,TRBV6-6,-,-
TGTGCCAGCAGTGTTCAGGACAGGGGCAGGGTTGGCTACACCTTC,CASSVQDRGRVGYTF,TRBJ1-2,TRBV6-6,-,TRBD1
TGTGCCAGCAGCTATGGGCCCATGAACACTGAAGCTTTCTTT,CASSYGPMNTEAFF,TRBJ1-1,TRBV7-6,-,-
TGCGCCAGCAGTCAAACGGGACAGGGGGTCGGGCAGCCCCAGCATTTT,CASSQTGQGVGQPQHF,TRBJ1-5,TRBV23-1,-,TRBD1
TGTGCCAGCAGCCAGCTCCGGGACTACGAGCAGTACTTC,CASSQLRDYEQYF,TRBJ2-7,TRBV4-2,-,-
TGTGCCAGCAGCCGAACCCGGGCCGGGGGGGAGCCCCAGCATTTT,CASSRTRAGGEPQHF,TRBJ1-5,TRBV4-2,many,-
TGTGCCAGCAGCCCTACAGGGCCCCCTTCCTACGAGCAGTACTTC,CASSPTGPPSYEQYF,TRBJ2-7,TRBV28,once,-
TGTGCCAGCAGCCAAGGAGTTAGAGCATACGGGACTAGCGGTGAGGTCCACGAGCAGTACTTC,CASSQGVRAYGTSGEVHEQYF,TRBJ2-7,TRBV3-1/TRBV3-2,-,TRBD2
TGCGCCAGCAGCCAAGATCGGGGGGAGCTAAATAATTCACCCCTCCACTTT,CASSQDRGELNNSPLHF,TRBJ1-6,TRBV4-3,-,-
TGCGCCAGCTCCTTAGGGACAGGGTTAGGCGAGCAGTACTTC,CASSLGTGLGEQYF,TRBJ2-7,TRBV5-1,-,TRBD1
TGTGCCAGCAGTATCACACGGGGGGACTCCTACAATGAGCAGTTCTTC,CASSITRGDSYNEQFF,TRBJ2-1,TRBV27,-,TRBD2
TGTGCCAGCAGCGGGGGGACTAGCGGGAGCGGGGAGACCCAGTACTTC,CASSGGTSGSGETQYF,TRBJ2-5,TRBV7-8,-,TRBD2
TGTGCCAGCAGTTCGGTCTTCAATCAGCCCCAGCATTTT,CASSSVFNQPQHF,TRBJ1-5,TRBV27,-,-
TGTGCCACCAGCCCGCGAAAGGGGAGCACAGATACGCAGTATTTT,CATSPRKGSTDTQYF,TRBJ2-3,TRBV15,-,-
TGTGCCAGCAGTTCGGGGACTAGCGGGACGTACGAGCAGTACTTC,CASSSGTSGTYEQYF,TRBJ2-7,TRBV27,-,TRBD2
TGTGCCAGAAGGAGGGACAGGGGGCGGGAGGGCTATGGCTACACCTTC,CARRRDRGREGYGYTF,TRBJ1-2,TRBV2,-,TRBD1
TGTGCCAGCAGTTTAGCGGGAGGCAACGAGCAGTACTTC,CASSLAGGNEQYF,TRBJ2-7,TRBV12-3/TRBV12-4,-,-
TGCGCCAGCAGCTTGGAACCGACAGGGGCCTACGAGCAGTACTTC,CASSLEPTGAYEQYF,TRBJ2-7,TRBV5-1,-,TRBD1
TGTGCCAGCAGGGGATTAGCGGGAGGCTGGGAGCAGTTCTTC,CASRGLAGGWEQFF,TRBJ2-1,TRBV27,-,TRBD2
TGTGCCAGCAGCCCAGGGAATGAAAAACTGTTTTTT,CASSPGNEKLFF,TRBJ1-4,TRBV7-9,-,-
TGTGCCAGCAGCTTATCGGGGTGGCTGAACACTGAAGCTTTCTTT,CASSLSGWLNTEAFF,TRBJ1-1,TRBV7-2,-,-
TGTGCCACCAGTGATCGGGGGACAGGCCTGTGGAATGAGCAGTTCTTC,CATSDRGTGLWNEQFF,TRBJ2-1,TRBV24-1,-,TRBD1
TGTGCCAGCTCAGACAGGTACGAGCAGTACTTC,CASSDRYEQYF,TRBJ2-7,TRBV18,-,-
TGTGCCAGCAGCCCCCGTCCGGGACAGGACTATGGCTACACCTTC,CASSPRPGQDYGYTF,TRBJ1-2,TRBV3-1/TRBV3-2,-,TRBD1
TGTGCCAGCAGTTACTCGAGGGGGGATACGCAGTATTTT,CASSYSRGDTQYF,TRBJ2-3,TRBV6-2/TRBV6-3,-,-
TGTGCCAGCTGGCCTAGCGGGATCGGTGAGCAGTTCTTC,CASWPSGIGEQFF,TRBJ2-1,TRBV27,-,TRBD2
TGTGCCTGGAGTGTGGCTAGCGGGGGGGCACATACGCAGTATTTT,CAWSVASGGAHTQYF,TRBJ2-3,TRBV30,-,TRBD2
TGCGCCAGCAGCTATGGGGGCCAGGGGGTCCTGAACACTGAAGCTTTCTTT,CASSYGGQGVLNTEAFF,TRBJ1-1,TRBV5-1,once,TRBD1
TGCGCCAGCAGCTTGGGGTCAGGCACTGAAGCTTTCTTT,CASSLGSGTEAFF,TRBJ1-1,TRBV5-1,-,-
TGTGCCAGTAGTCTCCTACCGGGACTAGCGGCTACAGATACGCAGTATTTT,CASSLLPGLAATDTQYF,TRBJ2-3,TRBV19,once,TRBD2
TGTGCCAGTAGTCACCGGACTAGCGGGGTCGGGGAGCAGTACTTC,CASSHRTSGVGEQYF,TRBJ2-7,TRBV19,-,TRBD2
TGTGCCAGCAGCGTTCTTCTAGAGAACACTGAAGCTTTCTTT,CASSVLLENTEAFF,TRBJ1-1,TRBV9,-,-
TGTGCCACCAGGGGCCCCGGACAGAAGGCTGCAAACACTGAAGCTTTCTTT,CATRGPGQKAANTEAFF,TRBJ1-1,TRBV24-1,-,-
TGTGCCAGCAGCTTACCCCCGGGGTGGGGGCGGGAGACTGAAGCTTTCTTT,CASSLPPGWGRETEAFF,TRBJ1-1,TRBV7-2,-,-
TGTGCCAGCTCGTTATCTAGGCCCCCATGGGAGACCCAGTACTTC,CASSLSRPPWETQYF,TRBJ2-5,TRBV11-2,-,-
TGTGCCAGTAAGGACAGGGTGTCAAGAAACTATGGCTACACCTTC,CASKDRVSRNYGYTF,TRBJ1-2,TRBV19,-,TRBD1
TGCGCCAGCAGCCAAGCGGACAGGGGCAATCAGCCCCAGCATTTT,CASSQADRGNQPQHF,TRBJ1-5,TRBV4-3,-,TRBD1
TGCAGTGCCCCCCGCGGGAACGAGCAGTACTTC,CSAPRGNEQYF,TRBJ2-7,TRBV20-1,-,-
TGTGCCAGCAGCGTAGGGGGACAGGGGGCCACTGAAGCTTTCTTT,CASSVGGQGATEAFF,TRBJ1-1,TRBV9,few,TRBD1
TGTGCCAGCAGCTTTACAGGGAGGGCTGAAGCTTTCTTT,CASSFTGRAEAFF,TRBJ1-1,TRBV5-6,once,-
TGTGCCACCAGCAGAGATCACGGCGGGAACACTGAAGCTTTCTTT,CATSRDHGGNTEAFF,TRBJ1-1,TRBV15,-,-
TGTGCCAGCAGTTTACAGGGTCATGAAAAACTGTTTTTT,CASSLQGHEKLFF,TRBJ1-4,TRBV27,-,-
TGCGCCAGCAGCCCAATGGGGAGCTCTGGAAACACCATATATTTT,CASSPMGSSGNTIYF,TRBJ1-3,TRBV4-1,-,-
TGTGCCAGCAGCTTAGGAGCGGGATCTCCGTTCTTC,CASSLGAGSPFF,TRBJ2-1,TRBV7-9,-,TRBD2